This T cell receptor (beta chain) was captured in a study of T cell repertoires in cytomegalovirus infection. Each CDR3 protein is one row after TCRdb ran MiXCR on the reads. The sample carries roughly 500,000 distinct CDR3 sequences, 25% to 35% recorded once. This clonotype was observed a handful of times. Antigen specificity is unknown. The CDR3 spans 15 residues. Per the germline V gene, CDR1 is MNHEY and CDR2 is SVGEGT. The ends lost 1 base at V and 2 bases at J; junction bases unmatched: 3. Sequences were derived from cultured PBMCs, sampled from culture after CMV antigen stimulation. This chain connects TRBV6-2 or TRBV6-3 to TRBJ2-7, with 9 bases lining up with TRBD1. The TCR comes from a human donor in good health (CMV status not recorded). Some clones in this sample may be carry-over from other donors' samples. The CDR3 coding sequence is TGTGCCAGCAGTTACTTCGGGACAGGGACCTACGAGCAGTACTTC. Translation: CASSYFGTGTYEQYF.